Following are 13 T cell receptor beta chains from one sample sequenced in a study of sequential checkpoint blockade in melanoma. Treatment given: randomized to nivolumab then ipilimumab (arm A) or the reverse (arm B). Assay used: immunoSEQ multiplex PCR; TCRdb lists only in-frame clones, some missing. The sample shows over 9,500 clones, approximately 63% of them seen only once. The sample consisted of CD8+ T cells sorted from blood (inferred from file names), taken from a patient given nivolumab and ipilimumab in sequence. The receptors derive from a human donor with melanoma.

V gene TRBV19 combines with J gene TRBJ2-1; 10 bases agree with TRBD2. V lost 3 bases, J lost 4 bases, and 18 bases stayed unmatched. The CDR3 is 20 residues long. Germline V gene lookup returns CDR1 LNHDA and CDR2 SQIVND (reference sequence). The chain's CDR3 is CASSMLDRDEGLAEYNEQFF. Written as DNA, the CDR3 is TGTGCCAGTAGTATGTTGGACAGGGATGAAGGACTAGCGGAGTACAATGAGCAGTTCTTC. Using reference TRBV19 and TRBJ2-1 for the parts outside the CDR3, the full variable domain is DGGITQSPKYLFRKEGQNVTLSCEQNLNHDAMYWYRQDPGQGLRLIYYSQIVNDFQKGDIAEGYSVSREKKESFPLTVTSAQKNPTAFYLCASSMLDRDEGLAEYNEQFFGPGTRLTVL.

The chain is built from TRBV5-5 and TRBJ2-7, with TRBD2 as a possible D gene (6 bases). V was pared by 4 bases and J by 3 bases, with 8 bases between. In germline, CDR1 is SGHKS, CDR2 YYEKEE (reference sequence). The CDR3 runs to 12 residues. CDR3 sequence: CASSRLDYEQYF. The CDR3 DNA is TGTGCCAGCAGCCGACTAGACTACGAGCAGTACTTC.

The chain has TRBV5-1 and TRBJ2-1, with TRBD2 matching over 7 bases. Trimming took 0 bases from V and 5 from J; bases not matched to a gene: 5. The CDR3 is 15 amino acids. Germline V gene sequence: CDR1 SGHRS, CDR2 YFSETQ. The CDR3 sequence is CASSLVYLADNEQFF. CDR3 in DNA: TGCGCCAGCAGCTTGGTCTACCTAGCGGACAATGAGCAGTTCTTC. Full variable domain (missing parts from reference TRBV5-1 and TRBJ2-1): KAGVTQTPRYLIKTRGQQVTLSCSPISGHRSVSWYQQTPGQGLQFLFEYFSETQRNKGNFPGRFSGRQFSNSRSEMNVSTLELGDSALYLCASSLVYLADNEQFFGPGTRLTVL.

In DNA, the CDR3 is TGTGCCAGCAGCGACGTGGGCCTCCACGGCCTCTACAATGAGCAGTTCTTC. Its translation is CASSDVGLHGLYNEQFF. The V call is TRBV5-6, the J call TRBJ2-1; D is unresolved. The germline CDR1 and CDR2 sequences are SGHDT and YYEEEE. Deletions cut 4 bases from V and 3 bases from J, with 20 bases between. The CDR3 is 17 residues long. The full variable domain, completed using reference TRBV5-6 and TRBJ2-1, is DAGVTQSPTHLIKTRGQQVTLRCSPKSGHDTVSWYQQALGQGPQFIFQYYEEEERQRGNFPDRFSGHQFPNYSSELNVNALLLGDSALYLCASSDVGLHGLYNEQFFGPGTRLTVL.

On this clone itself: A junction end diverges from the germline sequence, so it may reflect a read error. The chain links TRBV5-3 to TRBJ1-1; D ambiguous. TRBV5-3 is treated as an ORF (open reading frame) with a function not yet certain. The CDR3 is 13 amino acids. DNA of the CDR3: TGTGCCAGCAGCTCCTACGGGGACACTGAAGCTTTCTTT. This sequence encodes CASSSYGDTEAFF.

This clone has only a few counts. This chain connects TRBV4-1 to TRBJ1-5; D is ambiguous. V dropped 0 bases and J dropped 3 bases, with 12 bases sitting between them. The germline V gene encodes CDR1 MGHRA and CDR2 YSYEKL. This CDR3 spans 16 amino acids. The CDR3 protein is CASSQDQYSYNQPQHF. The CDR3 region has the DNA TGCGCCAGCAGCCAAGATCAGTACAGCTACAATCAGCCCCAGCATTTT.

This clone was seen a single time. The CDR3 nucleotides are TGTGCCAGCAGCGTAGAGGAGGGAAAACTGTTTTTT. Its translation: CASSVEEGKLFF. J is TRBJ1-4 and V is TRBV9, with D hard to call. CDR3 length: 12 amino acids. The V end was cut by 0 bases, the J end by 10 bases, with 7 bases between. CDR1 is SGDLS and CDR2 is YYNGEE in the germline V gene.

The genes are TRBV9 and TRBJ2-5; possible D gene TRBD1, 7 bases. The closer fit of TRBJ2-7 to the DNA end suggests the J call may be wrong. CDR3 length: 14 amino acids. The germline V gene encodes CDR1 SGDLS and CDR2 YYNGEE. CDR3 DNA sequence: TGTGCCAGCAGCCTAGGGGGGACAGACTACGAGCAGTACTTC. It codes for CASSLGGTDYEQYF.

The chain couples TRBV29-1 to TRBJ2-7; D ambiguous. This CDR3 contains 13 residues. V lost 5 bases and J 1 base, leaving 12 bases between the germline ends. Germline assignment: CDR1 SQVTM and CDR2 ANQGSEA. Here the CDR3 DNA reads TGCAGCGTTTCCCTCAGGCAGTCCTACGAGCAGTACTTC. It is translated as CSVSLRQSYEQYF.

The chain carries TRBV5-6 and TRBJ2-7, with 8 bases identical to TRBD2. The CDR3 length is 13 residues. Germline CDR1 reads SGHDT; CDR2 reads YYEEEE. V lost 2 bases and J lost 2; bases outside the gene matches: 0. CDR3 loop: CASSLLAAYEQYF. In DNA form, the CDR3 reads TGTGCCAGCAGCTTACTAGCGGCCTACGAGCAGTACTTC.

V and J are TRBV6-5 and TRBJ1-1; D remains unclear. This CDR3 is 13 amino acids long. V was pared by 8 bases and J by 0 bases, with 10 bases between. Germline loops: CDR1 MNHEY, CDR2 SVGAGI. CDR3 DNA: TGTGCCAGCCGAACTTACTTGAACACTGAAGCTTTCTTT. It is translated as CASRTYLNTEAFF.

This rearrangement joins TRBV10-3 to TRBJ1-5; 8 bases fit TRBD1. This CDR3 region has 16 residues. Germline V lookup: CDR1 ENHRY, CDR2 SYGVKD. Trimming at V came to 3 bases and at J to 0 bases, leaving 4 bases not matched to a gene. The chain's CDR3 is CAISDLGQGSNQPQHF. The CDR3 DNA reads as TGTGCCATCAGTGACCTTGGACAGGGTAGCAATCAGCCCCAGCATTTT.

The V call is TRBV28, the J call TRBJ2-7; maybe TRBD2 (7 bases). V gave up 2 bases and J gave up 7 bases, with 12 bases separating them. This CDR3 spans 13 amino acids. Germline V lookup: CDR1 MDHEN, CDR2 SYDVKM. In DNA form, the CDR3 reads TGTGCCAGCAGTTTAGGCAGGGGAGGGGAGCAGTACTTC. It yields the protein CASSLGRGGEQYF. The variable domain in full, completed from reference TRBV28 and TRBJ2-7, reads DVKVTQSSRYLVKRTGEKVFLECVQDMDHENMFWYRQDPGLGLRLIYFSYDVKMKEKGDIPEGYSVSREKKERFSLILESASTNQTSMYLCASSLGRGGEQYFGPGTRLTVT.